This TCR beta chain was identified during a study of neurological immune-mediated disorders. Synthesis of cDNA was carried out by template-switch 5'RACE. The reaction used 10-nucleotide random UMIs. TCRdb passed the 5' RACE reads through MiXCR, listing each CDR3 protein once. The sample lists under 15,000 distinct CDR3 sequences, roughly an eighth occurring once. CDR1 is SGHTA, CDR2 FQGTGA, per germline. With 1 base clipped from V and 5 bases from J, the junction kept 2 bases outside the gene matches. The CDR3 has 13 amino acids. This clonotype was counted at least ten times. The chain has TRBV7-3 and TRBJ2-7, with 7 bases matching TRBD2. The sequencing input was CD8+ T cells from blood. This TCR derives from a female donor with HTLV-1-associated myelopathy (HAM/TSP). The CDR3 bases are TGTGCCAGCAGCTTAAGGGGGGGGAACGAGCAGTACTTC. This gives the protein CASSLRGGNEQYF.